These 4 T cell receptor beta chains came from one sample sequenced in a study of blood T cells in healthy people across ages. A second PCR, run for about 6 to 12 cycles, used a sample-barcoded 5' primer plus a J-beta primer mix. TCRdb reprocessed the 5' RACE reads with MiXCR, giving one entry per CDR3 protein. The sample has some 1,800,000 distinct CDR3 sequences, roughly 43% seen once; the top ten hold 20% to 25%. Sequenced: blood. Source of these receptors: a human donor in good health.

The chain joins TRBV7-9 to TRBJ2-1; 13 positions agree with TRBD2. V lost 5 bases, J lost 8 bases, and 9 bases stayed unmatched. This CDR3 has 16 amino acids. Germline CDR1 reads SEHNR; CDR2 reads FQNEAQ (reference sequence). For the CDR3, the DNA is TGTGCCAGCAGCAGGGGGACTAGCGGGGTCAGCCATGAGCAGTTCTTC. It encodes CASSRGTSGVSHEQFF.

This clonotype has a count of ten or more. Mismatch with germline at one junction end may stem from a read error. The chain recombines TRBV12-3 or TRBV12-4 with TRBJ2-1; 9 positions agree with TRBD2. This CDR3 spans 12 amino acids. Written as DNA, the CDR3 is TGCGCCAGCAGCACTAGCGGGAATGAGCAGTTCTTC. Amino acids: CASSTSGNEQFF.

This sequence joins TRBV11-2 and TRBJ2-4; 7 bases match TRBD1. The better agreement between TRBJ2-7 and the DNA end casts doubt on the J call. Germline assignment: CDR1 SGHAT and CDR2 FQNNGV. The CDR3 loop spans 15 amino acids. CDR3 residues: CASSLTDRVDYEQYF. Here the CDR3 DNA reads TGTGCCAGCAGCTTGACCGACAGGGTAGACTACGAGCAGTACTTC.

The J gene is TRBJ2-1, the V gene TRBV20-1, with 9 nucleotides matching TRBD2. The V gene's germline CDR1 is DFQATT and CDR2 SNEGSKA (reference sequence). This CDR3 is 15 amino acids long. V lost 7 bases to trimming and J lost 1 base; unmatched junction nucleotides: 8. For the CDR3, the DNA is TGCAGTGGGTCTAGCGGGACTTATTCCTACAATGAGCAGTTCTTC. Its translation is CSGSSGTYSYNEQFF.